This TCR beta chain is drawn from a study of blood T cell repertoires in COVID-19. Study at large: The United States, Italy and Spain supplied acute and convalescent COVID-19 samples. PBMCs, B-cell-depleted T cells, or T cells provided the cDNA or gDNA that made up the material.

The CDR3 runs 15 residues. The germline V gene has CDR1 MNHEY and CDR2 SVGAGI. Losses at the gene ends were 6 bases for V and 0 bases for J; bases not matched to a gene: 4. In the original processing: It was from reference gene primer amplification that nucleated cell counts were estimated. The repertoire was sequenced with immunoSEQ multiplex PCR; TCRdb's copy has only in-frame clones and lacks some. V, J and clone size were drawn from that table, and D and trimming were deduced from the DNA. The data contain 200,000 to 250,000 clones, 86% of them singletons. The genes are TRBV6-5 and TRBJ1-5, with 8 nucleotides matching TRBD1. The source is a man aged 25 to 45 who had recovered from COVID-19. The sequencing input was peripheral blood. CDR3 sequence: CASSGQGYSNQPQHF. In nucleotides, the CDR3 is TGTGCCAGCAGCGGACAGGGTTATAGCAATCAGCCCCAGCATTTT.